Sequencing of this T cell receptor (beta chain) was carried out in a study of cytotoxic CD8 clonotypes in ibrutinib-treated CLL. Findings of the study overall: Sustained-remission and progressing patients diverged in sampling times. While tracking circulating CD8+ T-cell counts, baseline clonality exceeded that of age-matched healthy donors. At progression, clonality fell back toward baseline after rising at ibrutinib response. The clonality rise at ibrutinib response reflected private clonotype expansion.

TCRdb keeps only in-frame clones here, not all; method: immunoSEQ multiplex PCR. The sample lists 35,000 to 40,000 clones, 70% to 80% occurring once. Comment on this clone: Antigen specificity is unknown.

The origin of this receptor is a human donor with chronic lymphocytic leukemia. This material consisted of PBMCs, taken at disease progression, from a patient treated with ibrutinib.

For the CDR3, the DNA is TGTGCCACCGAGGGAACTAGCGACTCCTACGAGCAGTACTTC. Its protein is CATEGTSDSYEQYF. The J gene is TRBJ2-7, the V gene TRBV10-3; 7 nucleotides line up with TRBD2. In germline, CDR1 is ENHRY, CDR2 SYGVKD. This CDR3 comprises 14 residues. V was clipped by 10 bases and J by 0 bases; unmatched bases: 9.